These 28 T cell receptor beta chains were all obtained from the same sample, sequenced in a study of cytomegalovirus exposure and HLA in healthy donors. Use of 60 Vbeta and 13 Jbeta primers characterized the PCR. The table came from immunoSEQ multiplex PCR; TCRdb's copy has only in-frame clones and leaves some out. This repertoire includes some 51,000 clones. The sample consisted of PBMCs. The receptors were sampled from a man in his forties in good health and CMV-seropositive.

The chain has TRBV30 and TRBJ2-3, with D hard to call. Between the trimmed V and J ends, which lost 5 bases and 5 bases, there was a span of 14 bases. The CDR3 spans 13 residues. The V gene's germline CDR1 is GTSNPN and CDR2 SVGIG (reference sequence). The CDR3 DNA is TGTGCCTGGTCGTTCGGTAGGAGAGATACGCAGTATTTT. Protein sequence: CAWSFGRRDTQYF. Based on the CDR3 plus reference TRBV30 and TRBJ2-3, the full variable domain is SQTIHQWPATLVQPVGSPLSLECTVEGTSNPNLYWYRQAAGRGLQLLFYSVGIGQISSEVPQNLSASRPQDRQFILSSKKLLLSDSGFYLCAWSFGRRDTQYFGPGTRLTVL.

CDR3 DNA sequence: TGTGCCAGCAGAGGACAGGTGGACGAGCAGTACTTC. This encodes CASRGQVDEQYF. The chain employs TRBV2 and TRBJ2-7, with 7 bases aligning to TRBD1. Germline V gene data show CDR1 as SNHLY and CDR2 as FYNNEI. V shed 6 bases and J 5 bases; nucleotides not matched to a gene: 4. The CDR3 extends over 12 amino acids.

The gene calls are TRBV6-6 and TRBJ1-1; TRBD1 agrees at 8 bases. Germline trimming cut 7 bases from V and 4 bases from J; bases unmatched to any gene: 5. This CDR3 contains 13 residues. Germline V gene data show CDR1 as MNHNY and CDR2 as SVGAGI (reference sequence). CDR3 loop: CASILQGGTEAFF. The CDR3 DNA reads as TGTGCCAGCATCCTACAGGGGGGCACTGAAGCTTTCTTT.

The rearrangement joins TRBV27 to TRBJ1-2; 8 bases agree with TRBD1. J gave up 3 bases and V 5 bases, and 2 bases lay outside the gene matches. The CDR3 runs to 13 residues. Germline values: CDR1 MNHEY, CDR2 SMNVEV (reference sequence). The CDR3 region has the DNA TGTGCCAGCAGTACGACAGGGGACTATGGCTACACCTTC. It specifies CASSTTGDYGYTF.

The gene calls are TRBV4-1 and TRBJ2-3; 7 nucleotides line up with TRBD2. V dropped 4 bases and J dropped 0; count of bases not matched to a gene: 4. CDR3 length: 15 residues. CDR1 is MGHRA, CDR2 YSYEKL, per germline. The DNA for the CDR3 is TGCGCCAGCAGCCGGGGGGGTTATAGCACAGATACGCAGTATTTT. This encodes CASSRGGYSTDTQYF.

This clone ranks as large (0.1 to 1%) in terms of frequency. Within the sample, other DNA sequences also encode this same CDR3. The gene calls are TRBV13 and TRBJ1-1, with 9 bases that match TRBD1. Germline values: CDR1 PRHDT, CDR2 FYEKMQ (reference sequence). Trimming took 2 bases from V and 3 from J; bases not matched to a gene: 1. The CDR3 contains 14 residues. The chain's CDR3 is CASSLTGGYTEAFF. CDR3 nucleotide sequence: TGTGCCAGCAGCTTAACAGGGGGCTACACTGAAGCTTTCTTT. Based on the CDR3 plus reference TRBV13 and TRBJ1-1, the full variable domain is AAGVIQSPRHLIKEKRETATLKCYPIPRHDTVYWYQQGPGQDPQFLISFYEKMQSDKGSIPDRFSAQQFSDYHSELNMSSLELGDSALYFCASSLTGGYTEAFFGQGTRLTVV.

The chain couples TRBV5-6 to TRBJ2-1, with D uncertain. The germline V and J ends were trimmed by 0 bases and 2 bases, with 12 bases remaining between them. The CDR3 runs 16 residues. The germline V gene has CDR1 SGHDT and CDR2 YYEEEE. The CDR3 bases are TGTGCCAGCAGCTTGGAGGAGAGCCTAGCCTACAATGAGCAGTTCTTC. Its translation is CASSLEESLAYNEQFF.

The chain combines TRBV4-3 with TRBJ2-7; 9 positions match TRBD1. Trimming cost V 4 bases and J 4 bases; bases outside gene matches: 5. In germline, CDR1 is LGHNA, CDR2 YSLEER. This CDR3 comprises 14 residues. The CDR3 protein is CASSLYRGRYEQYF. CDR3 bases: TGCGCCAGCAGCCTATACAGGGGGCGGTACGAGCAGTACTTC.

This chain connects TRBV7-9 to TRBJ2-7; 9 bases map to TRBD1. CDR1 and CDR2 from the germline V gene are SEHNR and FQNEAQ (reference sequence). The V and J ends lost 4 bases and 0 bases, in that order; junction bases with no gene match: 4. This CDR3 has 15 amino acids. DNA for the CDR3: TGTGCCAGCAGCTCCTCGGACAGGGGCTCCTACGAGCAGTACTTC. Translation: CASSSSDRGSYEQYF.

The rearrangement links TRBV18 to TRBJ1-2, with 9 nucleotides matching TRBD1. Trimming at V came to 4 bases and at J to 4 bases, leaving 7 bases not matched to a gene. This CDR3 region has 15 residues. CDR1 is KGHSH and CDR2 is LQKENI in the germline V gene. The CDR3 nucleotides read TGTGCCAGCTCACTCGACCAGACAGGGGGCTATGGCTACACCTTC. Translating gives CASSLDQTGGYGYTF.

The V and J genes are TRBV10-3 and TRBJ1-2, with 7 bases matching TRBD1. This CDR3 contains 14 residues. V shed 1 base and J 5 bases; nucleotides not matched to a gene: 4. Germline CDR1 ENHRY, CDR2 SYGVKD. The CDR3 protein is CAISEFGTDYGYTF. The CDR3 DNA reads TGTGCCATCAGTGAGTTCGGGACAGATTATGGCTACACCTTC.

As for this clone: Different DNA sequences within this sample yield the same CDR3. The chain is built from TRBV29-1 and TRBJ1-4; no firm D call. The germline CDR1 and CDR2 sequences are SQVTM and ANQGSEA. The germline V and J ends were trimmed by 0 bases and 8 bases, with 13 bases remaining between them. The CDR3 extends over 14 amino acids. DNA of the CDR3: TGCAGCGTTGAAGAGGGAAGGGAGGGAGAAAAACTGTTTTTT. Its protein product is CSVEEGREGEKLFF.

V is TRBV6-5 and J is TRBJ2-5, with D unresolved. The CDR3 loop spans 13 amino acids. Germline CDR1 MNHEY, CDR2 SVGAGI. Trimming shortened V by 6 bases and J by 1 base, and 9 bases separated the two germline ends. This CDR3 is CASSLLTQETQYF. CDR3 nucleotide sequence: TGTGCCAGCAGCCTCCTAACCCAAGAGACCCAGTACTTC.

The rearrangement joins TRBV7-2 to TRBJ2-5; TRBD1 is a possible D gene (6 bases). V lost 4 bases and J lost 3, with 12 bases in between. The germline CDR1 and CDR2 sequences are SGHTA and FQGNSA. This CDR3 has 14 residues. This CDR3 reads CASSSPDSKETQYF. The CDR3 nucleotides read TGTGCCAGCAGCTCCCCGGACAGCAAAGAGACCCAGTACTTC.

The gene calls are TRBV7-2 and TRBJ1-5, with D unresolved. Deletions cut 5 bases from V and 4 bases from J, with 9 bases between. The length of the CDR3 is 13 residues. Per germline, CDR1 SGHTA and CDR2 FQGNSA. In nucleotides, the CDR3 is TGTGCCAGCAGCCCAACGACTAATCAGCCCCAGCATTTT. Its translation is CASSPTTNQPQHF.

The chain employs TRBV6-6 and TRBJ1-5; D is unclear. The CDR3 contains 14 residues. Trimming removed 2 bases from V and 3 bases from J, with 8 bases in between. The germline CDR1 and CDR2 sequences are MNHNY and SVGAGI (reference sequence). The CDR3 DNA follows: TGTGCCAGCAGTTACCCCGGGTACAATCAGCCCCAGCATTTT. It is translated as CASSYPGYNQPQHF.

The chain links TRBV5-6 to TRBJ1-4; 8 bases line up with TRBD1. Unmatched junction bases numbered 7, after V lost 0 bases and J lost 3 bases. The CDR3 sequence is 17 residues long. In germline, CDR1 is SGHDT, CDR2 YYEEEE. The CDR3 here is CASSLGARGQANEKLFF. The CDR3 coding sequence is TGTGCCAGCAGCTTGGGAGCCAGGGGGCAGGCTAATGAAAAACTGTTTTTT.

V is TRBV13 and J is TRBJ2-7, with TRBD1 matching over 7 bases. Germline assignment: CDR1 PRHDT and CDR2 FYEKMQ (reference sequence). With V trimmed by 5 bases and J by 3 bases, 7 bases remained unmatched. CDR3 length: 14 amino acids. This CDR3 reads CASSATGTDYEQYF. The CDR3, as DNA: TGTGCCAGCAGCGCGACCGGGACAGACTACGAGCAGTACTTC.

The CDR3 DNA reads as TGTGCCAGCAGCTACGTAGGGGGCAGGGCTTCAAGCTCCTACAATGAGCAGTTCTTC. Its protein is CASSYVGGRASSSYNEQFF. The chain uses TRBV4-2 and TRBJ2-1, with TRBD1 matching 7 bases. The CDR3 length is 19 residues. Germline V gene lookup returns CDR1 LGHNA and CDR2 YNFKEQ. The trim removed 5 bases at V and 0 bases at J, leaving 16 bases unmatched.

V gene TRBV10-2 combines with J gene TRBJ2-7, with D maybe TRBD2 (6 bases). Trimming shortened V by 5 bases and J by 6 bases, and 14 bases separated the two germline ends. Germline assignment: CDR1 WSHSY and CDR2 SAAADI. CDR3 length: 13 residues. CDR3 in amino acids: CASSRTTPAEQYF. The CDR3 nucleotides are TGCGCCAGCAGTCGGACTACGCCGGCCGAGCAGTACTTC.

J is TRBJ2-3 and V is TRBV7-3; 15 bases map to TRBD2. Losses at the gene ends were 5 bases for V and 5 bases for J; bases not matched to a gene: 5. The CDR3 consists of 16 residues. CDR1 is SGHTA and CDR2 is FQGTGA in the germline V gene. CDR3 nucleotide sequence: TGTGCCAGCAGCGCCGGACTAGCGGGAGGGCAAGATACGCAGTATTTT. The encoded protein is CASSAGLAGGQDTQYF.

The chain employs TRBV4-1 and TRBJ2-7, with 8 nucleotides matching TRBD1. CDR1 and CDR2 (germline): MGHRA, YSYEKL. V was pared by 4 bases and J by 5 bases, with 16 bases of the junction left unmatched. The CDR3 loop spans 17 amino acids. The CDR3 nucleotides are TGCGCCAGCAGCCCGGCCGTCCCGGGACAGGTCAACCACGAGCAGTACTTC. This encodes CASSPAVPGQVNHEQYF.

The chain uses TRBV6-6 and TRBJ2-5; no reliable D call. Per the germline V gene, CDR1 is MNHNY and CDR2 is SVGAGI (reference sequence). The CDR3 is made up of 13 amino acids. V lost 0 bases to trimming and J lost 10 bases, with 12 bases between them. CDR3 coding DNA: TGTGCCAGCAGTTACTCGGTCAGGAAGGACCAGTACTTC. Its translation: CASSYSVRKDQYF.

This chain links TRBV7-3 with TRBJ1-3; the D gene is possibly TRBD1 (5 bases). The V gene's germline CDR1 is SGHTA and CDR2 FQGTGA. V was shortened by 6 bases and J by 8 bases, with 11 bases between the two germline ends. There are 12 residues in the CDR3. CDR3 nucleotides: TGTGCCAGCAGTGGCAGGGAACACACCATATATTTT. It yields the protein CASSGREHTIYF.

The V call is TRBV19, the J call TRBJ1-2; D is unclear. Trimming stripped 3 bases from V and 10 bases from J, with 21 bases between. Germline V CDR1 and CDR2: LNHDA, SQIVND (reference sequence). The CDR3 has 15 amino acids. The CDR3 nucleotides are TGTGCCAGTAGTATTTTCAATGGGGAGGAGGGATCCTACACCTTC. The encoded protein is CASSIFNGEEGSYTF.

The V gene is TRBV5-1, the J gene TRBJ2-7; 7 positions match TRBD1. The CDR3 spans 14 residues. The germline V gene has CDR1 SGHRS and CDR2 YFSETQ. J was trimmed by 2 bases and V by 2 bases; bases with no gene match: 4. DNA of the CDR3: TGCGCCAGCAGCTTCCGGGACAGACCCTACGAGCAGTACTTC. It is translated as CASSFRDRPYEQYF.

This sequence joins TRBV6-1 and TRBJ2-1, with D unclear. The germline CDR1 and CDR2 sequences are MNHNS and SASEGT. V was cut by 7 bases and J by 5 bases, with 3 bases left in between. This CDR3 has 10 residues. The CDR3 sequence: CASIDNEQFF. CDR3 DNA: TGTGCCAGCATAGACAATGAGCAGTTCTTC.

The chain uses TRBV7-2 and TRBJ2-7, with 15 bases that match TRBD2. Germline trimming cut 5 bases from V and 6 bases from J; bases unmatched to any gene: 17. The CDR3 has 19 amino acids. Germline CDR1 is SGHTA and CDR2 is FQGNSA. The CDR3 spells CASSHPAHWTSGGAVEQYF. The CDR3 DNA reads TGTGCCAGCAGCCATCCGGCCCATTGGACTAGCGGGGGGGCCGTCGAGCAGTACTTC.